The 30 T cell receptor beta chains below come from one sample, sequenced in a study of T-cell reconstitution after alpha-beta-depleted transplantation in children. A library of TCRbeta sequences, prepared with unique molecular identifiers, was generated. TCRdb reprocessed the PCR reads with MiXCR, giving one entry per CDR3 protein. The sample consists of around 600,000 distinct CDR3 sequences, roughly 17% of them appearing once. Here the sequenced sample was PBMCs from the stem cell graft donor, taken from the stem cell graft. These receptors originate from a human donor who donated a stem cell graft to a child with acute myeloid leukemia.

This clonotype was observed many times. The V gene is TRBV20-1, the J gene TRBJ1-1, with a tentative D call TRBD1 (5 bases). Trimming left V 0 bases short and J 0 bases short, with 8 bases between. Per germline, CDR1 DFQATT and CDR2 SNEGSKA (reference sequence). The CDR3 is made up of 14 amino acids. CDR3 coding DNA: TGCAGTGCTAGAGACAGGGAGATGAACACTGAAGCTTTCTTT. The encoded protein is CSARDREMNTEAFF.

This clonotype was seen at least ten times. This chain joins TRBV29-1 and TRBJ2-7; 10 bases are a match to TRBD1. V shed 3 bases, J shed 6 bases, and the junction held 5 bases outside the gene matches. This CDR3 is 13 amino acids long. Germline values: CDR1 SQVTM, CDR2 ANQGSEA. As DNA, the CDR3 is TGCAGCGTTGAGGGACAGGGGACGCTCGAGCAGTACTTC. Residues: CSVEGQGTLEQYF.

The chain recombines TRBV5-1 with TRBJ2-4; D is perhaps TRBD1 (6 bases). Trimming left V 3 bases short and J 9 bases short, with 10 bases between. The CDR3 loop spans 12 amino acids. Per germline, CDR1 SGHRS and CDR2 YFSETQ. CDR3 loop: CASSWGQGIQYF. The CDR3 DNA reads TGCGCCAGCAGCTGGGGGCAGGGCATTCAGTACTTC.

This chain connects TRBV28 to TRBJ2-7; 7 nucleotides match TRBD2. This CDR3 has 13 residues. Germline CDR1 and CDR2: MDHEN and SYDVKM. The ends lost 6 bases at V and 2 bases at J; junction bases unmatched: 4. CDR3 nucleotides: TGTGCCAGCAGAGAGGGAGGGACCTACGAGCAGTACGTC. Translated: CASREGGTYEQYV.

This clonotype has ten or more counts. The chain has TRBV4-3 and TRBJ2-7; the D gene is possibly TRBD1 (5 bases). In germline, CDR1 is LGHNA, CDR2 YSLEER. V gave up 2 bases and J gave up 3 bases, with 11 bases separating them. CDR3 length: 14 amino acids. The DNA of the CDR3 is TGCGCCAGCAGCCAATATAAGGGGAACTACGAGCAGTACTTC. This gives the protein CASSQYKGNYEQYF.

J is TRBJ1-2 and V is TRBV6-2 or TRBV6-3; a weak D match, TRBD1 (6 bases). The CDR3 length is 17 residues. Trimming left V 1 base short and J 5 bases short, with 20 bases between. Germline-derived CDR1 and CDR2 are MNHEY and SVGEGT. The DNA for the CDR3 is TGTGCCAGCAGTTACTGGCTCGGGACACCACCAGGTTATGGCTACACCTTC. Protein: CASSYWLGTPPGYGYTF.

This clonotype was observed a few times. CDR3 in amino acids: CSAREIQGGVSEQYF. The CDR3 region has the DNA TGCAGTGCTAGGGAAATACAGGGGGGAGTCTCCGAGCAGTACTTC. This chain links TRBV20-1 with TRBJ2-7, with 8 bases that match TRBD1. V lost 3 bases, J lost 6 bases, and 13 bases stayed unmatched. The CDR3 contains 15 residues. Per germline, CDR1 DFQATT and CDR2 SNEGSKA (reference sequence).

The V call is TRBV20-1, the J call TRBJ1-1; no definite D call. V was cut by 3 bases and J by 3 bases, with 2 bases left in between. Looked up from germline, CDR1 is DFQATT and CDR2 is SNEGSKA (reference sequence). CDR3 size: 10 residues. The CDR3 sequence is CSASYTEAFF. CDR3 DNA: TGCAGTGCTAGCTACACTGAAGCTTTCTTT.

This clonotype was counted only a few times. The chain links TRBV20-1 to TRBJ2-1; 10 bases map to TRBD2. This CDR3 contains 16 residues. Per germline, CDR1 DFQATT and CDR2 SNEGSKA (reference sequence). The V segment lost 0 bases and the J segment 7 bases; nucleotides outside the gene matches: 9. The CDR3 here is CSARDNLAGVLNEQFF. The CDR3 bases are TGCAGTGCTAGAGACAATCTAGCGGGGGTTTTGAATGAGCAGTTCTTC.

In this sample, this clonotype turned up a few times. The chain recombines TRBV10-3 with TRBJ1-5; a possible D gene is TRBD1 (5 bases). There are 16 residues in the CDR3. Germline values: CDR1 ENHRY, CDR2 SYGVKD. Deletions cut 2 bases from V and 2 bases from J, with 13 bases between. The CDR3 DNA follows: TGTGCCATCAGTGAGGGACACTTCTGGGGCAATCAGCCCCAGCATTTT. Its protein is CAISEGHFWGNQPQHF.

The CDR3 loop is CASSYGTGGDEQFF. In nucleotides, the CDR3 is TGTGCCAGCAGTTACGGGACGGGTGGGGATGAGCAGTTCTTC. The rearrangement links TRBV6-5 to TRBJ2-1; tentatively, D is TRBD1 or TRBD2 (5 bases each). The CDR3 has 14 amino acids. Trimming pared 2 bases from V and 8 bases from J, leaving 13 bases between. Germline lookup yields CDR1 MNHEY and CDR2 SVGAGI.

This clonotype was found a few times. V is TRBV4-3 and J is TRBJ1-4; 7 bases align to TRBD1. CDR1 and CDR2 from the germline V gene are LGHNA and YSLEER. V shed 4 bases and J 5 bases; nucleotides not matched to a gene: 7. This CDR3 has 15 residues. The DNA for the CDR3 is TGCGCCAGCAGCCGGATCCGGGACAGCAATGAAAAACTGTTTTTT. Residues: CASSRIRDSNEKLFF.

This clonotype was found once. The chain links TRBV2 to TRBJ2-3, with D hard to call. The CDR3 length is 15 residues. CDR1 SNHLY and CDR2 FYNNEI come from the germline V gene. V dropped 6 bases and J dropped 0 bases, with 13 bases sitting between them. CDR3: CASSDGLESTDTQYF. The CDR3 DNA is TGTGCCAGCAGCGATGGTCTAGAGAGCACAGATACGCAGTATTTT.

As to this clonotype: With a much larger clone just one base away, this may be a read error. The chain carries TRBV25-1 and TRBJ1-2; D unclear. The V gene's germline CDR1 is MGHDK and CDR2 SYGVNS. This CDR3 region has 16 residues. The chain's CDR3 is CASSQYGDAKPYGYTF. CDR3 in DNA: TGTGCCAGCAGTCAATATGGAGACGCAAAACCTTATGGCTACACCTTC.

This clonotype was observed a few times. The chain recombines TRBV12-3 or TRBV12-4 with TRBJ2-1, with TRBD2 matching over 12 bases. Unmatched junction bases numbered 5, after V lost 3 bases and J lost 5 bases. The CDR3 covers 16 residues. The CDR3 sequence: CASSFILAGGDNEQFF. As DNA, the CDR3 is TGTGCCAGCAGTTTTATCCTAGCGGGGGGGGACAATGAGCAGTTCTTC.

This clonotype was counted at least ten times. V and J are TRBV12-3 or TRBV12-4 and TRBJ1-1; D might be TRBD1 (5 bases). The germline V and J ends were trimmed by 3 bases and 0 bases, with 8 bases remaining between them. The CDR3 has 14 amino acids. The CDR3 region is CASSLGLLNTEAFF. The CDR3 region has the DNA TGTGCCAGCAGTTTGGGACTACTGAACACTGAAGCTTTCTTT.

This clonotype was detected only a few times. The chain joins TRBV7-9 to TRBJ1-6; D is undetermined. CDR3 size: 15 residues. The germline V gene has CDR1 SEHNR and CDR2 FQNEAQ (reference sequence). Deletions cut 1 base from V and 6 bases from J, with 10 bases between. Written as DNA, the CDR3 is TGTGCCAGCAGCTTAGAGCGGCTAGGTAATTCACCCCTCCACTTT. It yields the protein CASSLERLGNSPLHF. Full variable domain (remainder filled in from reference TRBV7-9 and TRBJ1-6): DTGVSQNPRHKITKRGQNVTFRCDPISEHNRLYWYRQTLGQGPEFLTYFQNEAQLEKSRLLSDRFSAERPKGSFSTLEIQRTEQGDSAMYLCASSLERLGNSPLHFGNGTRLTVT.

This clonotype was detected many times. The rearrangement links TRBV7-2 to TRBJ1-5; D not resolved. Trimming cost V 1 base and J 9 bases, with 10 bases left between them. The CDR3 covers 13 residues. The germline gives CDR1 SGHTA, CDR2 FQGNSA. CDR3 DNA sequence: TGTGCCAGCAGCTTAGAAGGCCCGTCGCCCCAGCATTTT. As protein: CASSLEGPSPQHF.

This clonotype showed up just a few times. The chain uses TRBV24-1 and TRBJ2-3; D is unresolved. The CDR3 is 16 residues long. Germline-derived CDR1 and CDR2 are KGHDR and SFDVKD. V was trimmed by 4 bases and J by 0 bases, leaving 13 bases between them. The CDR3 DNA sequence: TGTGCCACCAGTGACCAGCAAAGTTATAGCACAGATACGCAGTATTTT. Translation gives CATSDQQSYSTDTQYF.

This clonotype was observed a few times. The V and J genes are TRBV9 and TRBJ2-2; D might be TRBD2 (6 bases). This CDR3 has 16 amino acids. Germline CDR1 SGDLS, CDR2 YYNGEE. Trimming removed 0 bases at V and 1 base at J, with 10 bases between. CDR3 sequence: CASSVVPAGNTGELFF. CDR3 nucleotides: TGTGCCAGCAGCGTAGTCCCAGCGGGGAACACCGGGGAGCTGTTTTTT.

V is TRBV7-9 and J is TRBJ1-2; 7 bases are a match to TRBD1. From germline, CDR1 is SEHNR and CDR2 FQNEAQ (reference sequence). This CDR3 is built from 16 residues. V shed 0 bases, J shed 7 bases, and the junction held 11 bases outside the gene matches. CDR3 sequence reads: CASSLASGRQGFGYTF. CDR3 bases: TGTGCCAGCAGCTTAGCGTCTGGGAGACAGGGCTTTGGCTACACCTTC. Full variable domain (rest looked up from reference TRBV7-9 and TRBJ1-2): DTGVSQNPRHKITKRGQNVTFRCDPISEHNRLYWYRQTLGQGPEFLTYFQNEAQLEKSRLLSDRFSAERPKGSFSTLEIQRTEQGDSAMYLCASSLASGRQGFGYTFGSGTRLTVV.

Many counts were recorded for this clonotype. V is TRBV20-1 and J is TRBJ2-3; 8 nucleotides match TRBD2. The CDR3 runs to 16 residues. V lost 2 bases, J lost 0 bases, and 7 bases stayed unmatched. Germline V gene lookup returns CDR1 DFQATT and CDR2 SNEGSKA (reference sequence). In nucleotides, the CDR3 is TGCAGTGCTAGACCCCTCGGGAGGGGCAGCACAGATACGCAGTATTTT. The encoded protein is CSARPLGRGSTDTQYF.

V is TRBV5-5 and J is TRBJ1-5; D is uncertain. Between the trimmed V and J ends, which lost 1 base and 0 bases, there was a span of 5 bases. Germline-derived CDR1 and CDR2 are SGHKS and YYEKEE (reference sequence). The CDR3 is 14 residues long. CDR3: CASSLWSSNQPQHF. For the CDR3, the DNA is TGTGCCAGCAGCTTGTGGAGTAGCAATCAGCCCCAGCATTTT.

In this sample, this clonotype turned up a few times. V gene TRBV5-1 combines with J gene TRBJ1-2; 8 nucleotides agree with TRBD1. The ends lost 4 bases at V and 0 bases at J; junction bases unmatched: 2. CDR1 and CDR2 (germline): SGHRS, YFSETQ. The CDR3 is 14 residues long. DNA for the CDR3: TGCGCCAGCAGCGCGGGACAGGCTAACTATGGCTACACCTTC. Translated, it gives CASSAGQANYGYTF.

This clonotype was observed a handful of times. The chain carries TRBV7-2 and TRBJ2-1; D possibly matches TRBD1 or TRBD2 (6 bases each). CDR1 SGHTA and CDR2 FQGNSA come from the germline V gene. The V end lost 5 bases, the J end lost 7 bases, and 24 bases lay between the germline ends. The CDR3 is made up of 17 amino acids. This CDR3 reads CASSTGGRLALENEQFF. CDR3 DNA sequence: TGTGCCAGCAGCACCGGGGGCCGGCTGGCATTGGAGAATGAGCAGTTCTTC.

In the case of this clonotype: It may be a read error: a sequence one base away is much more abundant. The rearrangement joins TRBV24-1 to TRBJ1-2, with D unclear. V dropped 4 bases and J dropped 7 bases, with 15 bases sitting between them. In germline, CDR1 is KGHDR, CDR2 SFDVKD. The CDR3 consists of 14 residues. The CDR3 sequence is CATSDYSAPFGYTF. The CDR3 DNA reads TGTGCCACCAGTGACTACTCTGCTCCTTTTGGCTACACCTTC.

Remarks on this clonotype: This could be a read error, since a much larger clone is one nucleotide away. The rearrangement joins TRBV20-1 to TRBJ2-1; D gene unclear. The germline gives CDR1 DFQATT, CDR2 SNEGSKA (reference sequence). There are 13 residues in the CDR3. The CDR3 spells CIARLPEYNEQFF. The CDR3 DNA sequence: TGCATTGCTAGATTACCGGAATACAATGAGCAGTTCTTC.

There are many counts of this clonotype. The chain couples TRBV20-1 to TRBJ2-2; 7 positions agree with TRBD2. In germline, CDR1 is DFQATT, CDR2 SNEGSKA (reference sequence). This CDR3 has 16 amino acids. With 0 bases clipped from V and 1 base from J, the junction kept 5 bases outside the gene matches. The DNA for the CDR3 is TGCAGTGCTAGAGATTCAATAGCGGGGAACACCGGGGAGCTGTTTTTT. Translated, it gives CSARDSIAGNTGELFF.

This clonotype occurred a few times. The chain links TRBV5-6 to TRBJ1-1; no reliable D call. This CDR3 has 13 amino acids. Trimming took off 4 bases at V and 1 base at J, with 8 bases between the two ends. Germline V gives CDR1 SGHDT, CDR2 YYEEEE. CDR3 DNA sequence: TGTGCCAGCAGCCAAATTACGAACACTGAAGCTTTCTTT. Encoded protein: CASSQITNTEAFF.

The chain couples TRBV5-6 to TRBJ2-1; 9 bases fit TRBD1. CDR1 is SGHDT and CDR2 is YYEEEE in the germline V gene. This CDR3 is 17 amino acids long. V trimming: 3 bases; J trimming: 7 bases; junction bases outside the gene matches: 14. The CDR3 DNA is TGTGCCAGCAGCTCGCGGCTACTCGGGACAGGGCCGAATGAGCAGTTCTTC. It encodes CASSSRLLGTGPNEQFF.